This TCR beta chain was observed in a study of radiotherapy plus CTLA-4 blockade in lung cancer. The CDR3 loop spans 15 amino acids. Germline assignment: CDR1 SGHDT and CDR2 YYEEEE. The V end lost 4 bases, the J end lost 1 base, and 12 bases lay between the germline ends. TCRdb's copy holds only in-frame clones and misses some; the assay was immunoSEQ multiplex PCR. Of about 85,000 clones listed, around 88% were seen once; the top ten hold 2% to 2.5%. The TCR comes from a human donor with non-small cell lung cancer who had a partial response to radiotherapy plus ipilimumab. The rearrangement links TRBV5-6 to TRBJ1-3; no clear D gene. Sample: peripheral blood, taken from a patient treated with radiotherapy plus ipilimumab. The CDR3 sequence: CASSAQTSSGNTIYF. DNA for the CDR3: TGTGCCAGCAGCGCTCAGACTTCTTCTGGAAACACCATATATTTT.